The TCR beta chain described here comes from a study of T cell repertoires in cytomegalovirus infection. Turning to the study itself: Selection of CMV epitopes for the study included recently identified HLA-C-restricted and well-studied HLA-B-restricted ones.

Comment on this clonotype: Its antigen remains unknown.

The V segment lost 9 bases and the J segment 6 bases; nucleotides outside the gene matches: 16. The CDR3 consists of 16 residues. CDR1 and CDR2 from the germline V gene are MNHEY and SVGAGI. Using its own MiXCR run on the reads, TCRdb lists one record per CDR3 protein. The sample has hundreds of thousands of distinct CDR3 sequences; 30% to 35% are singletons. Study-wide findings and caveats: Carriage of CMV together with the relevant HLA was identifiable through cumulative public TCR beta family frequency. The ex vivo response showed dominance by HLA-C-restricted CMV-specific TCR beta clonotypes.

Material: cultured PBMCs, obtained from culture after CMV antigen stimulation. The genes are TRBV6-5 and TRBJ2-7, with 11 nucleotides matching TRBD2. The clonotype was recovered from a human donor in good health (CMV status not recorded). Some clones in this sample may be carry-over from other donors' samples. Here the CDR3 reads CASRTVFGTSGSEQYF. CDR3 sequence (DNA): TGTGCCAGTCGAACAGTTTTCGGGACTAGCGGCTCCGAGCAGTACTTC.